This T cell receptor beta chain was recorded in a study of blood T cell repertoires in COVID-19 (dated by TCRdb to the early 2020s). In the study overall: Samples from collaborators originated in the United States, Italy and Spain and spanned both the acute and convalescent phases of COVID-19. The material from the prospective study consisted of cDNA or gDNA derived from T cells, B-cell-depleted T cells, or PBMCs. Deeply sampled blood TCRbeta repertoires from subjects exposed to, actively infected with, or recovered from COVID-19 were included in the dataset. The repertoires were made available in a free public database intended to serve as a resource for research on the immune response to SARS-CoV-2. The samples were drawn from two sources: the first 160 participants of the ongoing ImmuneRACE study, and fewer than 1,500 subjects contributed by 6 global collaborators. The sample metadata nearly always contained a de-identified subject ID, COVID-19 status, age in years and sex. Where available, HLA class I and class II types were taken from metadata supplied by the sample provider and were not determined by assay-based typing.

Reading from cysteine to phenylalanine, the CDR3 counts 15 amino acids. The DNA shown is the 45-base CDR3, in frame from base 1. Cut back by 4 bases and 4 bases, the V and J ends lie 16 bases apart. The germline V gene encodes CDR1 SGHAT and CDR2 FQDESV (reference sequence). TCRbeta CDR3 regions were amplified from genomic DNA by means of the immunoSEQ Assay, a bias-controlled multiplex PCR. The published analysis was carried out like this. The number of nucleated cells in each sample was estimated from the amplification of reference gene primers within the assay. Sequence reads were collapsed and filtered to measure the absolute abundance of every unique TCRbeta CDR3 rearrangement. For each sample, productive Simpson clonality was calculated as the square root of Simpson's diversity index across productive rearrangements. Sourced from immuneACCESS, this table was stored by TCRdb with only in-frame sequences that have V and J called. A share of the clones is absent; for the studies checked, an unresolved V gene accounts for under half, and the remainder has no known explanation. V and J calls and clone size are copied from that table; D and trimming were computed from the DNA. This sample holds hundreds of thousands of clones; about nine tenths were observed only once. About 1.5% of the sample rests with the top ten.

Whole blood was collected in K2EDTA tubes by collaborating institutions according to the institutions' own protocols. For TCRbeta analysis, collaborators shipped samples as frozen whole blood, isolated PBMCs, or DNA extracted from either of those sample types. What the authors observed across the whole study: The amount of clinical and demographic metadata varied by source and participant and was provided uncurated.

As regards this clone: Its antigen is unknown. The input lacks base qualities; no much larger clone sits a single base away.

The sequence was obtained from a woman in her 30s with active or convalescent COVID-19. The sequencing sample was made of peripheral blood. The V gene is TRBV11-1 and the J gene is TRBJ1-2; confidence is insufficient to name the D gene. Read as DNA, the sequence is TGTGCCAGCAGCTCCACCGACACGGCCGCCTATGGCTACACCTTC. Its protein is CASSSTDTAAYGYTF.